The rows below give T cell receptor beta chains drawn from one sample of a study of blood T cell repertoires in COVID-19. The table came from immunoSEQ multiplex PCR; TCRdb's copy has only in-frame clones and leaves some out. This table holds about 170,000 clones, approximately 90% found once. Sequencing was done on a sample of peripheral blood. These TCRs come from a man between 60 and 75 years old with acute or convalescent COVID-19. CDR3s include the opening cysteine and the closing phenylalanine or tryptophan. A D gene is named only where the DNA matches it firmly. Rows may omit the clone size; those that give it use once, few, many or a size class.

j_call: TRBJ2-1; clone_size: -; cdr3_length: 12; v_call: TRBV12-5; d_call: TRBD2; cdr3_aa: CASGAGGVEQFF; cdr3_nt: TGTGCTAGTGGTGCGGGGGGGGTGGAGCAGTTCTTC
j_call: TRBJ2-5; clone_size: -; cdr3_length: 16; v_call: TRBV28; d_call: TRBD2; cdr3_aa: CASSGPGVVGGETQYF; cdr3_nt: TGTGCCAGCAGTGGCCCCGGGGTAGTGGGGGGGGAGACCCAGTACTTC
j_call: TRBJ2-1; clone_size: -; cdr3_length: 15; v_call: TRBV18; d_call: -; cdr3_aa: CASSVGRGLGNEQFF; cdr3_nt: TGTGCCAGCTCGGTCGGCAGGGGCCTTGGGAATGAGCAGTTCTTC
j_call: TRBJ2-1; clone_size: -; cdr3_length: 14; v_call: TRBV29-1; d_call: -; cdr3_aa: CSARGGDSYNEQFF; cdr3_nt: TGCAGCGCCCGAGGGGGAGACTCCTACAATGAGCAGTTCTTC
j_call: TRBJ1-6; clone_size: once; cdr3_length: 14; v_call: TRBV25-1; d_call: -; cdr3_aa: CASRDSSYNSPLHF; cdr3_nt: TGTGCCAGCAGAGACAGCTCCTATAATTCACCCCTCCACTTT
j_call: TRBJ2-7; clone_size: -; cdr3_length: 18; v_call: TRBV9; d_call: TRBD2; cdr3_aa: CASSPQPDLSGSLYEQYF; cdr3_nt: TGTGCCAGCAGCCCCCAGCCGGACCTGAGCGGGAGTTTGTACGAGCAGTACTTC
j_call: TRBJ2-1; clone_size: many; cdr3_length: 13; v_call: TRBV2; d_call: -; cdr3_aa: CASRARTYNEQFF; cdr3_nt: TGTGCCAGCAGGGCTAGGACCTACAATGAGCAGTTCTTC
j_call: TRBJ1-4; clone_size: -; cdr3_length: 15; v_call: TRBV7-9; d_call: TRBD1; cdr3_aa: CASSLYRGLDEKLFF; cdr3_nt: TGTGCCAGCAGCTTGTACAGGGGGCTTGATGAAAAACTGTTTTTT
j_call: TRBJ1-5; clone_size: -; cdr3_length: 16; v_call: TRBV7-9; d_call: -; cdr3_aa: CASSRDGGFSNQPQHF; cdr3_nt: TGTGCCAGCAGCCGCGACGGGGGGTTTAGCAATCAGCCCCAGCATTTT
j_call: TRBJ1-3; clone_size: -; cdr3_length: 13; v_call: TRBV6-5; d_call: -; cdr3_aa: CASTPGVGNTIYF; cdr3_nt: TGTGCCAGCACTCCAGGGGTCGGAAACACCATATATTTT
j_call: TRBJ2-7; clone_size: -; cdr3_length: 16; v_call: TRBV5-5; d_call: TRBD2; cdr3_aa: CASSREPEREGTSGKF; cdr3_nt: TGTGCCAGCAGCCGGGAACCCGAGCGCGAGGGGACTAGCGGGAAGTTC
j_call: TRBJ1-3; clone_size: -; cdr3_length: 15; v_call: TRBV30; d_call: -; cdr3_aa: CAWSVRGSAGNTIYF; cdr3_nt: TGTGCCTGGAGTGTACGAGGGTCAGCTGGAAACACCATATATTTT
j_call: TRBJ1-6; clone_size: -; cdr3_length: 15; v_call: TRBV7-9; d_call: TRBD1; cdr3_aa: CASSRTTGRNSPLHF; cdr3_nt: TGTGCCAGCAGCCGGACGACAGGGCGGAATTCACCCCTCCACTTT
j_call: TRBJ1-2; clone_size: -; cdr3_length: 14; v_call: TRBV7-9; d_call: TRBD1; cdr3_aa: CASSFPGGNYGYTF; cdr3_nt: TGTGCCAGCAGCTTCCCAGGGGGTAACTATGGCTACACCTTC
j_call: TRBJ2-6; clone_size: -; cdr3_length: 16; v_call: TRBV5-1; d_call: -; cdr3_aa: CASSSAGLSGANVLTF; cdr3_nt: TGCGCCAGCAGCTCGGCGGGTCTCTCTGGGGCCAACGTCCTGACTTTC
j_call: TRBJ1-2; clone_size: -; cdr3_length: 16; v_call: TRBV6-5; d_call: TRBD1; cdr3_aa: CASSYPQGRKGKGYTF; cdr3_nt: TGTGCCAGCAGTTACCCACAGGGGCGTAAAGGCAAGGGCTACACCTTC
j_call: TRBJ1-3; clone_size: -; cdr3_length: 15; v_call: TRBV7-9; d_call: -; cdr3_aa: CASRGVVTSGNTIYF; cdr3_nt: TGTGCCAGCAGGGGAGTCGTAACCTCTGGAAACACCATATATTTT
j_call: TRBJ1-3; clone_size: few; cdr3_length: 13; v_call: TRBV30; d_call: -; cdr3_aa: CAWSVRRGNTIYF; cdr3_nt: TGTGCCTGGAGTGTACGCAGAGGAAACACCATATATTTT
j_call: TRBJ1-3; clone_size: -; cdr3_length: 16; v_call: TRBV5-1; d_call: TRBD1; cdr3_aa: CASSLYPTGTGNTIYF; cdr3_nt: TGCGCCAGCAGCCTATACCCGACAGGGACTGGAAACACCATATATTTT
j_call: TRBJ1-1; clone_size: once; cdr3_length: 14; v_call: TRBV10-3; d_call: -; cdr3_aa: CAISESEGNSEAFF; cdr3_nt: TGTGCCATCAGTGAGTCGGAGGGGAACTCTGAAGCTTTCTTT
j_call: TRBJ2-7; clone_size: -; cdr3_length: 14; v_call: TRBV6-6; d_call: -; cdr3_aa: CASSNTDRAYEQYF; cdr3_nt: TGTGCCAGCAGCAATACGGACAGAGCCTACGAGCAGTACTTC
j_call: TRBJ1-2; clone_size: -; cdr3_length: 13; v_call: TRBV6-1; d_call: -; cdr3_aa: CASSENKIYGYTF; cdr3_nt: TGTGCCAGCAGTGAAAACAAGATCTATGGCTACACCTTC
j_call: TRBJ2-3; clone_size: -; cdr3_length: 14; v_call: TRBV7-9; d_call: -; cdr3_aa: CASSPSTYTDTQYF; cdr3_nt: TGTGCCAGCAGCCCGTCTACTTACACAGATACGCAGTATTTT
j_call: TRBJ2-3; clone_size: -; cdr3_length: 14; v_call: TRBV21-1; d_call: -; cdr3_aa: CASSKGRVPDTQYF; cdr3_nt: TGTGCCAGCAGCAAAGGGAGGGTTCCAGATACGCAGTATTTT
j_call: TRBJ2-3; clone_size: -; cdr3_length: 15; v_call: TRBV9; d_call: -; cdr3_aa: CASQPRASPTDTQYF; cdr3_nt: TGTGCCAGCCAACCGAGGGCCTCCCCCACAGATACGCAGTATTTT
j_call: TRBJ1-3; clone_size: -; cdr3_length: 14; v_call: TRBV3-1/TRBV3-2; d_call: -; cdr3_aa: CASSSGTSGNTIYF; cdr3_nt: TGTGCCAGCAGCTCCGGGACAAGTGGAAACACCATATATTTT
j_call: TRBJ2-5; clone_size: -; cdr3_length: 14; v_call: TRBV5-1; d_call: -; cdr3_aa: CASSLAQLRETQYF; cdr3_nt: TGCGCCAGCAGCTTGGCCCAGCTGCGGGAGACCCAGTACTTC
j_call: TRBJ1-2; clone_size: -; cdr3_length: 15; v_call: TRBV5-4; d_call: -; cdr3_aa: CASSLDRTNNYGYTF; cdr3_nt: TGTGCCAGCAGTCTCGACAGGACCAACAACTATGGCTACACCTTC
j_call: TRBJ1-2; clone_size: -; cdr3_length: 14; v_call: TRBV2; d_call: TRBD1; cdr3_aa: CASSLDRDDYGYTF; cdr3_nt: TGTGCCAGCAGTCTCGACAGGGACGACTATGGCTACACCTTC
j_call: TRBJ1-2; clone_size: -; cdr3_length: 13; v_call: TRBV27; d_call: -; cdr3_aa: CASSPRAGNGYTF; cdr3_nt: TGTGCCAGCAGTCCCAGGGCAGGGAACGGCTACACCTTC
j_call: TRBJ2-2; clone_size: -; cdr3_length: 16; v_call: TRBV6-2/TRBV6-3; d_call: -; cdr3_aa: CASSYSKDSTTGELFF; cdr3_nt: TGTGCCAGCAGTTACTCGAAGGACAGCACCACCGGGGAGCTGTTTTTT
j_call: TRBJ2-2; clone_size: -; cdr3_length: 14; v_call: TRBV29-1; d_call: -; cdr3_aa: CSVTTSSRVGELFF; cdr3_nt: TGCAGCGTGACCACGTCTAGCCGGGTCGGGGAGCTGTTTTTT
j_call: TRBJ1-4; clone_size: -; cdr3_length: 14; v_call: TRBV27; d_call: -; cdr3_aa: CASSDPGAREKLFF; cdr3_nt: TGTGCCAGCAGTGACCCAGGGGCGAGGGAAAAACTGTTTTTT
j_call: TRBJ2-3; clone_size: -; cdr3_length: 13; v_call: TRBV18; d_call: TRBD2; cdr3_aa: CASSPAGADTQYF; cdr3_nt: TGTGCCAGCTCACCGGCGGGGGCAGATACGCAGTATTTT
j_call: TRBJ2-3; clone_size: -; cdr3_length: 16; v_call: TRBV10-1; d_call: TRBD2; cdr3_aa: CASSEASGGPADTQYF; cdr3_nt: TGCGCCAGCAGTGAGGCTAGCGGGGGGCCCGCAGATACGCAGTATTTT
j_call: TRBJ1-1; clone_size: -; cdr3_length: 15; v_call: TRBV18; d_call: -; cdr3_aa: CASSPGVGSNTEAFF; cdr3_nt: TGTGCCAGCTCACCCGGGGTAGGGTCGAACACTGAAGCTTTCTTT
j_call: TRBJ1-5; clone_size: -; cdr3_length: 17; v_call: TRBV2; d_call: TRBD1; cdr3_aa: CASSGVGQGSFDQPQHF; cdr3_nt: TGTGCCAGCAGTGGCGTGGGACAGGGCAGCTTCGATCAGCCCCAGCATTTT
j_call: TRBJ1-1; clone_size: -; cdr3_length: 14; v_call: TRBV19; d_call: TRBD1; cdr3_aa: CASSRDRRNTEAFF; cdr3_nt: TGTGCCAGTAGTAGGGACAGGAGGAACACTGAAGCTTTCTTT
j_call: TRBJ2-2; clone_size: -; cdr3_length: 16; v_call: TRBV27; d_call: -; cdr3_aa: CASSLEAGANTGELFF; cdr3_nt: TGTGCCAGCAGTTTGGAGGCGGGTGCTAACACCGGGGAGCTGTTTTTT
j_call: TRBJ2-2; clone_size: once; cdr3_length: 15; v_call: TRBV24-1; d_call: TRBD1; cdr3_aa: CATSDPRQGMGELFF; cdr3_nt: TGTGCCACCAGTGACCCGAGACAGGGGATGGGGGAGCTGTTTTTT